This TCR beta chain is from a study of cytomegalovirus exposure and HLA in healthy donors (dated by TCRdb to the late 2010s). Context from the whole study: An earlier analysis of 587 of the donors reported approximately 300 Gb of sequence data and roughly 120 million unique TCR beta sequences obtained from around 190 million T cells. The T cell repertoires of 670 or so subjects were profiled by immunosequencing and related to cytomegalovirus serostatus. Donor age, sex, ethnicity and CMV serostatus were compiled together with the repertoire data. Besides the first cohort of around 670 subjects, a separate validation cohort made up of over 100 different subjects was used. HLA typing covered class I and class II loci at four-digit resolution. A later analysis re-analyzed previously published TCR beta repertoires from about 730 donors and added high-resolution HLA genotyping to study TCR occurrence patterns. To predict cytomegalovirus infection status, the study brought together high-throughput TCR immunosequencing, statistical association of individual TCRs with disease status, and machine learning. Every repertoire in the discovery cohort had been generated on one and the same sequencing platform. About 300 gigabases of sequencing data and 80 million or so unique TCR sequences were included in an early release covering roughly 600 HLA-typed donors. The number of donors typed differed by locus, with about 629-640 for A, B, C, DRB1 and DQB1, 522 for DQA1, over 600 for DPA1, and around 450 for DPB1. An earlier analysis of 500 to 750 of the donors applied high-throughput TCR beta sequencing to assess whether each TCR beta V gene segment acted as functional or pseudogenic. Among the 398 genotyped donors, around 81% belonged to the genetic ancestry cluster associated with self-reported Caucasian donors. In the later analysis, no new phenotypic data were used to find candidate immune exposures; instead, reliance was placed on TCR beta sequences and their occurrence across donors. Roughly 5 DR-DQ haplotypes were handled as single units for association and clustering because linkage in the cohort was strong. A later genetic analysis took genome-wide SNP genotypes for about 65% of the 666 donors and used that subset as a discovery cohort. The study aimed to test whether signatures of past pathogen exposure could be identified by cataloging public T cell receptors. On average, roughly 250,000 unique TCR beta nucleotide sequences were sequenced per donor among fewer than 500 genotyped donors of the cohort, with roughly 18% of those sequences being non-productive.

Looking up the germline V gene yields CDR1 SGHDN and CDR2 FVKESK. Trimming removed 6 bases from V and 5 bases from J, leaving 14 bases between the germline ends. The CDR3 holds 13 amino acids from the cysteine to the phenylalanine. Left in the record is the CDR3 DNA by itself, 39 bases read in frame from the first base. Library method: the immunoSEQ multiplex PCR assay. A mixture of 60 forward primers for TCR Vbeta segments and 13 reverse primers for TCR Jbeta segments was used in the multiplex PCR. The CDR3 region of rearranged TCR beta genes was amplified from genomic DNA by a multiplex PCR assay. On the Illumina HiSeq System, the amplified TCR beta libraries were sequenced as 87-base-pair reads. Turning to the authors' computational methods: Across the 700 or so repertoires, a later analysis counted tens of millions of unique TCR beta chains, around 11 million of which were shared by at least two donors. A nearest-neighbor algorithm error-corrected the raw reads and collapsed the reads into unique sequences, merging closely related sequences to remove PCR and sequencing errors. V, D and J gene segments were assigned by aligning CDR3 sequences to IMGT reference sequences. For a sequence to be retained, at least a six-nucleotide match to both a V gene segment and a J gene segment was required. Rearrangements were classified as productive when the CDR3 lacked stop codons and remained in frame with V and J, and all other rearrangements were classified as non-productive. CDR3 was defined by IMGT convention, running from the second conserved V-encoded cysteine to the conserved J-encoded phenylalanine. The earlier analysis of a few hundred of the donors excluded any sequence lacking an unambiguous match to a single V gene segment. An earlier analysis of about 600 of the donors called V segments functional above 56.7% productive rearrangements and segregating when the between-donor standard deviation exceeded 5%. A statistical classification framework was built for diagnosing cytomegalovirus status from the catalog of TCR beta chain sequences. V and J gene assignment, in a later analysis, came from comparing TCR nucleotide sequences with IMGT/GENE-DB human TR gene sequences. In a later analysis, CDR3 sequences and most-parsimonious VDJ recombination scenarios were assigned using the TCRdist pipeline. In a later analysis, each TCR beta chain was defined by its CDR3 amino acid sequence together with its V-gene family, and reads without a unique V-gene family were excluded. A later analysis removed 450 to 600 highly shared, low-generation-probability nucleotide sequences to deal with suspected cross-contamination and a sequencing artifact. In a later analysis, a clonal expansion index for each public chain was calculated from normalized within-repertoire ranks of inferred template counts. In a later analysis, generation probabilities were computed with a VDJ recombination model fitted to out-of-frame rearrangements, and the resulting probabilities were checked against IGoR. In a later analysis, TCR-TCR, TCR-HLA and TCR-CMV co-occurrence was scored with hypergeometric tests, and a repertoire-size bias correction was applied to TCR pairs. False discovery rates were estimated in a later analysis by permuting HLA or CMV assignments 20 times. A later analysis grouped co-occurring TCRs with DBSCAN, adding TCRdist sequence similarity when clustering within HLA-allele-positive subsets. For co-occurrence clustering, repertoires with fewer than 30,000 or more than 120,000 public chains were excluded, along with a handful of repertoires with anomalous nucleotide sharing. Not all clones reach the TCRdb copy of this immuneACCESS table, which keeps in-frame sequences only. Checked studies attribute under half of the gap to unresolved V genes and leave the rest unexplained. V and J calls plus clone size are reproduced from that table; the DNA served to infer D and trimming. This sample's records show some 200,000 clones. The leading ten clones occupy 0.74% of the sample.

The cohort comprised around 700 healthy bone marrow donors. All cohort members were sampled while nominally healthy, although unrecorded immune exposures were likely present. The donor tested CMV seronegative, placing the donor among the 300 to 400 seronegative members of the cohort. A peripheral blood sample was provided by each donor, and peripheral blood mononuclear cells were used for TCR beta sequencing. Genomic DNA was extracted from the blood cell samples with the Qiagen DNeasy Blood Extraction Kit. Broader findings and caveats from the paper: Broadly in line with IMGT annotations, most TCR beta V segments showed up in productive rearrangements about 87% or about 30% of the time in an earlier analysis of 587 of the donors. Most TCR sequences were seen in very few donors, while some public TCRs were found in many individuals. The classifier was reported to diagnose cytomegalovirus status with high specificity and sensitivity in both the original and validation cohorts. Because some donors lacked HLA typing at each locus, the association tests relied only on the typed subset. In a later analysis, TCR association rates were found to vary across HLA loci, with the most associated TCRs seen for DRB1 alleles and the fewest for HLA-C alleles. CMV serostatus was the only immune exposure information available for the cohort. Three of the identified cytomegalovirus-associated TCR beta chains were confirmed in vitro to be specific for cytomegalovirus antigens. Strong co-occurrence of HLA alleles, especially DR and DQ, made assigning TCR associations to individual alleles difficult. Compared with equally common non-associated chains, HLA-associated TCR beta chains in a later analysis were more clonally expanded and had lower generation probabilities. It was suggested by the authors that the approach could potentially be generalized to other disease states and immunological phenotypes. A later analysis associated 16,951 TCR beta sequences with specific HLA alleles at a false discovery rate of 0.05. Some IMGT-functional V segments, including TRBV6-2 and TRBV6-3, could not be told apart with the 87-base-pair reads, so those segments were excluded. The study listed 150 to 200 TCR beta chains as associated with cytomegalovirus. Because counts were too low, roughly 17 rarely observed V segments, including chromosome 9 orphons, were left out of the earlier analysis of some 640 of the donors. A group of highly shared sequence variants was considered likely to be a technical artifact of the sequencing pipeline. Most CMV-associated TCR beta chains appeared to be HLA-restricted in a later analysis, and the HLA associations seemed to be driven largely by CMV exposure. According to a later genetic analysis, donors in an Asian-associated ancestry cluster had fewer N-insertions in productive TCRs than the roughly 670-donor mean. According to a later analysis, parvovirus B19, influenza, CMV and Epstein-Barr virus appeared linked to several top co-occurrence clusters. The presence/absence analyses assumed that sequencing depth was roughly uniform across donors, and that assumption may not be true. A later genetic analysis associated a missense DCLRE1C variant with V-gene and J-gene trimming of TCR beta chains, and an independent cohort replicated the association. A further reported finding was that TCR beta sequences accurately predicted the HLA-A and HLA-B alleles for most subjects in the first cohort. Linkage disequilibrium might explain the correlated functional status among segregating V segments, but an unknown experimental factor could not be ruled out. In this cohort, only TCR beta chains were sequenced, and detectable features were limited by the absence of alpha or paired-chain data.

With respect to this clone: Its binding antigen is unknown.

The TCR comes from a boy younger than 18 in good health and CMV-seronegative. Here the chain combines TRBV14 and TRBJ2-7, and the D gene may be TRBD2, 5 bases matching. The sequenced sample consisted of PBMCs. In nucleotides, the sequence is TGTGCCAGCAGAGCCGGGATGGGCGACGAGCAGTACTTC. Translated, it gives CASRAGMGDEQYF. With all but the CDR3 taken from the reference TRBV14 and TRBJ2-7 genes, the full variable domain is: EAGVTQFPSHSVIEKGQTVTLRCDPISGHDNLYWYRRVMGKEIKFLLHFVKESKQDESGMPNNRFLAERTGGTYSTLKVQPAELEDSGVYFCASRAGMGDEQYFGPGTRLTVT.